These T cell receptor beta chains were read from a single sample in a study of response to subunit inactivated influenza vaccine. Each CDR3 protein gets one entry after TCRdb re-called the RT-PCR reads with MiXCR. The sample lists around 190,000 distinct CDR3 sequences; 13% to 15% were seen once. The sequencing used CD8+ T cells sorted from PBMCs, collected less than 6 days after vaccination. The receptors were gathered from a man between 45 and 60 years old who received an inactivated influenza vaccine. Both conserved end residues are part of each CDR3. D genes are given only for firm matches. Expanded clones get a size class; other rows say once, few or many, or leave the size out.

V gene: TRBV12-3/TRBV12-4
D gene: .
clone size: many
J gene: TRBJ2-7
CDR3 protein: CASSLAGIHEQYF
CDR3 DNA: TGTGCCAGCAGTTTAGCAGGGATCCACGAGCAGTACTTC

V gene: TRBV10-3
D gene: .
clone size: many
J gene: TRBJ2-5
CDR3 protein: CAISEGLQAQETQYF
CDR3 DNA: TGTGCCATCAGTGAGGGCTTGCAGGCCCAAGAGACCCAGTACTTC

V gene: TRBV2
D gene: TRBD1
clone size: many
J gene: TRBJ2-1
CDR3 protein: CASSRTGAYNEQFF
CDR3 DNA: TGTGCCAGCAGTCGGACAGGGGCCTACAATGAGCAGTTCTTC

V gene: TRBV12-3/TRBV12-4
D gene: .
clone size: .
J gene: TRBJ2-5
CDR3 protein: CASSTGETQYF
CDR3 DNA: TGTGCCAGCAGCACAGGGGAGACCCAGTACTTC

V gene: TRBV3-1
D gene: .
clone size: .
J gene: TRBJ2-1
CDR3 protein: CASSQMGAGRYNEQFF
CDR3 DNA: TGTGCCAGCAGCCAAATGGGGGCGGGGCGGTACAATGAGCAGTTCTTC

V gene: TRBV12-3/TRBV12-4
D gene: .
clone size: .
J gene: TRBJ2-5
CDR3 protein: CASSLNHRVETQYF
CDR3 DNA: TGTGCCAGCAGTTTAAATCATAGGGTTGAGACCCAGTACTTC

V gene: TRBV5-5
D gene: .
clone size: many
J gene: TRBJ1-1
CDR3 protein: CAGRRGVEEATEAFF
CDR3 DNA: TGTGCCGGAAGAAGGGGGGTAGAGGAGGCCACTGAAGCTTTCTTT

V gene: TRBV9
D gene: TRBD2
clone size: many
J gene: TRBJ2-1
CDR3 protein: CASSGSGGAGYNEQFF
CDR3 DNA: TGTGCCAGCAGCGGTAGCGGGGGGGCCGGCTACAATGAGCAGTTCTTC

V gene: TRBV5-6
D gene: TRBD1
clone size: .
J gene: TRBJ2-7
CDR3 protein: CASSLGQVLYEQYF
CDR3 DNA: TGTGCCAGCAGCCTGGGACAGGTACTCTACGAGCAGTACTTC

V gene: TRBV29-1
D gene: .
clone size: .
J gene: TRBJ2-1
CDR3 protein: CSVEFVGAGTYNEQFF
CDR3 DNA: TGCAGCGTTGAGTTTGTTGGAGCGGGTACCTACAATGAGCAGTTCTTC

V gene: TRBV7-9
D gene: .
clone size: .
J gene: TRBJ2-5
CDR3 protein: CASSLDEYGQETQYF
CDR3 DNA: TGTGCCAGCAGCTTAGACGAGTACGGGCAAGAGACCCAGTACTTC

V gene: TRBV29-1
D gene: .
clone size: many
J gene: TRBJ2-2
CDR3 protein: CSFRYTGELFF
CDR3 DNA: TGCAGCTTCCGATACACCGGGGAGCTGTTTTTT

V gene: TRBV7-8
D gene: TRBD1
clone size: few
J gene: TRBJ2-7
CDR3 protein: CASRPGGPSYEQYF
CDR3 DNA: TGTGCCAGCAGACCAGGGGGTCCCTCCTACGAGCAGTACTTC

V gene: TRBV28
D gene: TRBD1
clone size: .
J gene: TRBJ2-7
CDR3 protein: CASSFFSTGASYEQYF
CDR3 DNA: TGTGCCAGCAGTTTCTTTTCAACAGGGGCCTCCTACGAGCAGTACTTC

V gene: TRBV11-1
D gene: TRBD2
clone size: .
J gene: TRBJ2-1
CDR3 protein: CASSAAGTSGGAFNEQFF
CDR3 DNA: TGTGCCAGCAGCGCCGCCGGGACTAGCGGGGGGGCCTTCAATGAGCAGTTCTTC

V gene: TRBV18
D gene: .
clone size: .
J gene: TRBJ2-2
CDR3 protein: CASSPRTAWKFTGELFF
CDR3 DNA: TGTGCCAGCTCACCTCGGACAGCCTGGAAATTCACCGGGGAGCTGTTTTTT

V gene: TRBV6-5
D gene: .
clone size: many
J gene: TRBJ1-1
CDR3 protein: CASSSGLRAFF
CDR3 DNA: TGTGCCAGCAGTTCCGGGCTCCGGGCTTTCTTT

V gene: TRBV6-5
D gene: .
clone size: few
J gene: TRBJ2-7
CDR3 protein: CASSSGGRRTYEQYF
CDR3 DNA: TGTGCCAGCAGTTCGGGTGGGCGCCGGACCTACGAGCAGTACTTC

V gene: TRBV12-3/TRBV12-4
D gene: TRBD2
clone size: .
J gene: TRBJ2-3
CDR3 protein: CASSQGTSLTDTQYF
CDR3 DNA: TGTGCCAGCAGTCAAGGGACTAGCCTCACAGATACGCAGTATTTT

V gene: TRBV20-1
D gene: .
clone size: many
J gene: TRBJ1-5
CDR3 protein: CSARGPSIYSNQPQHF
CDR3 DNA: TGCAGTGCTAGGGGACCTTCGATTTATAGCAATCAGCCCCAGCATTTT

V gene: TRBV7-8
D gene: .
clone size: .
J gene: TRBJ2-6
CDR3 protein: CASSPATSGANVLTF
CDR3 DNA: TGTGCCAGCAGCCCCGCGACCTCTGGGGCCAACGTCCTGACTTTC

V gene: TRBV20-1
D gene: .
clone size: .
J gene: TRBJ1-1
CDR3 protein: CSARVTNPEAFF
CDR3 DNA: TGCAGTGCTAGAGTAACTAACCCTGAAGCTTTCTTT

V gene: TRBV12-3/TRBV12-4
D gene: .
clone size: many
J gene: TRBJ1-4
CDR3 protein: CASRFGEKLFF
CDR3 DNA: TGTGCCAGCAGATTTGGTGAAAAACTGTTTTTT

V gene: TRBV2
D gene: TRBD2
clone size: few
J gene: TRBJ2-7
CDR3 protein: CASSRAGGPDEQYF
CDR3 DNA: TGTGCCAGCAGCAGAGCGGGAGGGCCGGACGAGCAGTACTTC

V gene: TRBV28
D gene: .
clone size: .
J gene: TRBJ2-3
CDR3 protein: CASSLFQLPDTQYF
CDR3 DNA: TGTGCCAGCAGTTTATTCCAGCTTCCAGATACGCAGTATTTT

V gene: TRBV6-2/TRBV6-3
D gene: .
clone size: few
J gene: TRBJ2-5
CDR3 protein: CASSQERETQYF
CDR3 DNA: TGTGCCAGCAGCCAGGAGAGGGAGACCCAGTACTTC

V gene: TRBV20-1
D gene: TRBD2
clone size: .
J gene: TRBJ2-7
CDR3 protein: CSAHRLAGTYEQYF
CDR3 DNA: TGCAGTGCTCATCGACTAGCGGGAACCTACGAGCAGTACTTC

V gene: TRBV6-4
D gene: TRBD2
clone size: few
J gene: TRBJ2-1
CDR3 protein: CASSEAGGRDEQFF
CDR3 DNA: TGTGCCAGCAGTGAGGCGGGGGGTAGGGATGAGCAGTTCTTC

V gene: TRBV5-6
D gene: .
clone size: few
J gene: TRBJ2-6
CDR3 protein: CASSPVGGANVLTF
CDR3 DNA: TGTGCCAGCAGCCCGGTTGGTGGGGCCAACGTCCTGACTTTC

V gene: TRBV28
D gene: .
clone size: .
J gene: TRBJ1-1
CDR3 protein: CASSLRGTEAFF
CDR3 DNA: TGTGCCAGCAGCCTCAGGGGTACTGAAGCTTTCTTT

V gene: TRBV24-1
D gene: TRBD2
clone size: few
J gene: TRBJ2-5
CDR3 protein: CATSDSKPGTSGILETQYF
CDR3 DNA: TGTGCCACCAGTGATTCCAAACCCGGGACTAGCGGGATTTTGGAGACCCAGTACTTC

V gene: TRBV5-8
D gene: TRBD1
clone size: few
J gene: TRBJ2-7
CDR3 protein: CASRTHRGTYEQYF
CDR3 DNA: TGTGCCAGCAGGACCCACAGGGGGACCTACGAGCAGTACTTC

V gene: TRBV30
D gene: TRBD2
clone size: .
J gene: TRBJ2-3
CDR3 protein: CAWRLLAGLADTQYF
CDR3 DNA: TGTGCCTGGAGACTACTAGCGGGATTAGCAGATACGCAGTATTTT

V gene: TRBV24-1
D gene: .
clone size: many
J gene: TRBJ2-1
CDR3 protein: CATSDSDLMRFF
CDR3 DNA: TGTGCCACCAGTGATTCGGACCTCATGAGGTTCTTC

V gene: TRBV19
D gene: .
clone size: .
J gene: TRBJ2-2
CDR3 protein: CASSTLGDTGELFF
CDR3 DNA: TGTGCCAGTAGCACTCTGGGTGACACCGGGGAGCTGTTTTTT

V gene: TRBV4-3
D gene: .
clone size: .
J gene: TRBJ1-5
CDR3 protein: CASSQALGIRQPQHF
CDR3 DNA: TGCGCCAGCAGCCAAGCATTGGGGATTCGTCAGCCCCAGCATTTT

V gene: TRBV12-3/TRBV12-4
D gene: TRBD1
clone size: .
J gene: TRBJ2-3
CDR3 protein: CASSLGPPFDRVADTQYF
CDR3 DNA: TGTGCCAGCAGTTTAGGCCCCCCTTTTGACAGGGTGGCAGATACGCAGTATTTT

V gene: TRBV12-3/TRBV12-4
D gene: .
clone size: .
J gene: TRBJ1-1
CDR3 protein: CASSDTMYQGRRFF
CDR3 DNA: TGTGCCAGCAGTGACACCATGTACCAGGGGAGGAGGTTCTTT

V gene: TRBV6-2/TRBV6-3
D gene: .
clone size: few
J gene: TRBJ2-7
CDR3 protein: CASSWNRAYEQYF
CDR3 DNA: TGTGCCAGCAGTTGGAACAGAGCCTACGAGCAGTACTTC

V gene: TRBV25-1
D gene: .
clone size: few
J gene: TRBJ1-4
CDR3 protein: CASSEFNLRGPNEKLFF
CDR3 DNA: TGTGCCAGCAGTGAATTTAACTTACGAGGGCCTAATGAAAAACTGTTTTTT

V gene: TRBV9
D gene: .
clone size: .
J gene: TRBJ1-4
CDR3 protein: CASSVGGGAEKLFF
CDR3 DNA: TGTGCCAGCAGCGTAGGCGGGGGAGCTGAAAAACTGTTTTTT

V gene: TRBV6-1
D gene: .
clone size: .
J gene: TRBJ2-7
CDR3 protein: CASSEGLGPLLNEQYF
CDR3 DNA: TGTGCCAGCAGTGAAGGCTTGGGACCGCTGTTGAACGAGCAGTACTTC

V gene: TRBV5-1
D gene: TRBD2
clone size: few
J gene: TRBJ2-7
CDR3 protein: CASSLSTSGRGVAYEQYF
CDR3 DNA: TGCGCCAGCTCCCTCTCCACTAGCGGGAGGGGGGTCGCCTACGAGCAGTACTTC